One and the same sample provided the 3 T cell receptor beta chains below, sequenced in a study of cytomegalovirus exposure and HLA in healthy donors. The PCR made use of 60 Vbeta and 13 Jbeta primers. This table comes from immunoSEQ multiplex PCR, and its TCRdb copy is limited to in-frame clones, with some not included. The sample shows 200,000 to 250,000 clones, over 80% of them seen only once. Sequences were obtained from PBMCs. These receptors all stem from a boy under 10 years old in good health and CMV-seronegative.

V gene TRBV7-8 combines with J gene TRBJ1-2; D perhaps matches TRBD1 (6 bases). The germline gives CDR1 SGHVS, CDR2 FQNEAQ. The CDR3 length is 14 residues. With 5 bases removed from V and 4 bases from J, the gap between germline ends came to 14 bases. The CDR3 here is CASSQGQISYGYTF. The CDR3 nucleotides are TGTGCCAGCAGCCAAGGACAGATTTCCTATGGCTACACCTTC.

V gene TRBV11-2 combines with J gene TRBJ2-7; 8 bases fit TRBD2. The CDR3 is made up of 17 amino acids. CDR1 is SGHAT, CDR2 FQNNGV, per germline. Losses at the gene ends were 2 bases for V and 4 bases for J; bases not matched to a gene: 13. DNA for the CDR3: TGTGCCAGCAGCTTATCTTCGGTTAGCGGGGCCCATTACGAGCAGTACTTC. This codes for CASSLSSVSGAHYEQYF. Full variable domain (rest looked up from reference TRBV11-2 and TRBJ2-7): EAGVAQSPRYKIIEKRQSVAFWCNPISGHATLYWYQQILGQGPKLLIQFQNNGVVDDSQLPKDRFSAERLKGVDSTLKIQPAKLEDSAVYLCASSLSSVSGAHYEQYFGPGTRLTVT.

The rearrangement uses TRBV4-1 and TRBJ1-1, with D possibly being TRBD1 (5 bases). In germline, CDR1 is MGHRA, CDR2 YSYEKL. The CDR3 spans 15 residues. The V gene lost 0 bases and the J gene lost 2 bases, with 10 bases spanning the gap. Here the CDR3 DNA reads TGCGCCAGCAGCCAAGATACCAGGGCTAACACTGAAGCTTTCTTT. This translates into CASSQDTRANTEAFF.